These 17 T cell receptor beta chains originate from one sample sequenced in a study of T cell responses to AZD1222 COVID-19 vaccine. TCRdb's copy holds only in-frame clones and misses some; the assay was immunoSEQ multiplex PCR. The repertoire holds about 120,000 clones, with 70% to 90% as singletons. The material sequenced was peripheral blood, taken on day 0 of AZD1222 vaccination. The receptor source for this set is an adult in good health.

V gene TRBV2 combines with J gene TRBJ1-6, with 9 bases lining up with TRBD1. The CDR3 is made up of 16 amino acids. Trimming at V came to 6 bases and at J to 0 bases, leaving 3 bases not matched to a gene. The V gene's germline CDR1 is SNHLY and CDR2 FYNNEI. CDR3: CASRGTGSSYNSPLHF. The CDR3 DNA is TGTGCCAGCAGGGGGACAGGGAGCTCCTATAATTCACCCCTCCACTTT.

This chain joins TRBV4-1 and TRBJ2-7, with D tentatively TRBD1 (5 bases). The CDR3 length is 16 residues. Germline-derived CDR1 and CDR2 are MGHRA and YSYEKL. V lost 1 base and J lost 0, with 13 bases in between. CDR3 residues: CASSQAVDSRSYEQYF. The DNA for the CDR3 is TGCGCCAGCAGCCAAGCGGTTGACAGTCGCTCCTACGAGCAGTACTTC.

The chain's CDR3 is CASSPYRDQTEAFF. CDR3 sequence (DNA): TGTGCCAGCAGTCCCTACAGGGATCAAACTGAAGCTTTCTTT. This chain links TRBV25-1 with TRBJ1-1, with TRBD1 as a possible D gene (6 bases). The CDR3 loop spans 14 amino acids. V lost 5 bases to trimming and J lost 5 bases, with 15 bases between them. Germline CDR1 is MGHDK and CDR2 is SYGVNS.

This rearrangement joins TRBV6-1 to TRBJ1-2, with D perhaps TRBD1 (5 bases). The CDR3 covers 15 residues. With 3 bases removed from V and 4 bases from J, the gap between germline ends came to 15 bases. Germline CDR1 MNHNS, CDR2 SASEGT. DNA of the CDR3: TGTGCCAGCAGTGATCAGCCACAGGAAACCTATGGCTACACCTTC. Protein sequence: CASSDQPQETYGYTF.

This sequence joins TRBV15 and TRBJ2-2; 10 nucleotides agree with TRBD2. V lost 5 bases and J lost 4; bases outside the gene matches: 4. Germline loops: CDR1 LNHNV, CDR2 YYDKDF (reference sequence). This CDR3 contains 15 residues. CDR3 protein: CATSSAGGFTGELFF. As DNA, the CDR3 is TGTGCCACCAGCTCAGCGGGGGGGTTCACCGGGGAGCTGTTTTTT.

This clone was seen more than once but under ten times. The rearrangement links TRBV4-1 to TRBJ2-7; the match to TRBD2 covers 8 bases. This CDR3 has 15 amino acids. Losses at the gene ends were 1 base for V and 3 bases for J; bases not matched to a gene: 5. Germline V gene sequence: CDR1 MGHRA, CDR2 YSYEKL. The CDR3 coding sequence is TGCGCCAGCAGCCAAGTTATTAGCGGGAACTACGAGCAGTACTTC. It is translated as CASSQVISGNYEQYF.

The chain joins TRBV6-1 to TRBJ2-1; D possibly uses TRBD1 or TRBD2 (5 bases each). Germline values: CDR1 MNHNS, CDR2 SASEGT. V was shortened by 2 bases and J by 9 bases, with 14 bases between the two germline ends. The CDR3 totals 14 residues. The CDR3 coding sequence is TGTGCCAGCAGTGAAAGCCTAGAGGGGAGTGAGCAGTTCTTC. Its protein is CASSESLEGSEQFF.

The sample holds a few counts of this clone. The CDR3 protein is CASSQGTGGNEKLFF. Here the CDR3 DNA reads TGCGCCAGCAGCCAGGGGACAGGGGGTAATGAAAAACTGTTTTTT. The chain joins TRBV4-3 to TRBJ1-4, with 11 nucleotides matching TRBD1. CDR1 and CDR2 (germline): LGHNA, YSLEER. V gave up 3 bases and J gave up 4 bases; unmatched junction bases: 1. This CDR3 has 15 amino acids.

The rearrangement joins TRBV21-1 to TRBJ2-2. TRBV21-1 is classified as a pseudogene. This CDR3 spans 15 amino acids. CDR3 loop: CASKRGGLRTGELFF. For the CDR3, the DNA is TGTGCCAGCAAAAGGGGCGGACTTCGCACCGGGGAGCTGTTTTTT.

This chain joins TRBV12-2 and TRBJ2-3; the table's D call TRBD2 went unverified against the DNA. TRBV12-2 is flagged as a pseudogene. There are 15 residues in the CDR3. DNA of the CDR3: TGTGCAAGTCGCTTCGCAGCGGGGCCCACAGATACGCAGTATTTT. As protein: CASRFAAGPTDTQYF.

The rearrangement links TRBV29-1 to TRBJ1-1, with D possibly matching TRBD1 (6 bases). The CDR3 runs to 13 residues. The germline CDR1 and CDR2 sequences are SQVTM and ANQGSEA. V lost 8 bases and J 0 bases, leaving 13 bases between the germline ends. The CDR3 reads CSTTGTLNTEAFF. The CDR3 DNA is TGCAGCACAACCGGGACACTGAACACTGAAGCTTTCTTT. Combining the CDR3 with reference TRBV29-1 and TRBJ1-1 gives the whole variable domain SAVISQKPSRDICQRGTSLTIQCQVDSQVTMMFWYRQQPGQSLTLIATANQGSEATYESGFVIDKFPISRPNLTFSTLTVSNMSPEDSSIYLCSTTGTLNTEAFFGQGTRLTVV.

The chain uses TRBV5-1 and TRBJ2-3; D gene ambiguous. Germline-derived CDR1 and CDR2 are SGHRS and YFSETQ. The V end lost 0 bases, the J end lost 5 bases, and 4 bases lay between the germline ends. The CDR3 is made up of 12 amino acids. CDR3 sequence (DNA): TGCGCCAGCAGCTTGGATCTAGATACGCAGTATTTT. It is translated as CASSLDLDTQYF.

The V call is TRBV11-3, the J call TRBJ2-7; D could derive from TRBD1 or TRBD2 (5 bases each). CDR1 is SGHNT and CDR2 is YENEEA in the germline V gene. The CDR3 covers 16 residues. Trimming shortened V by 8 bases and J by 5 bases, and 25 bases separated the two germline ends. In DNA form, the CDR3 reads TGTGCCAGCCTCAGTGGACGGTCCATCCGGGACGACGAGCAGTACTTC. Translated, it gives CASLSGRSIRDDEQYF.

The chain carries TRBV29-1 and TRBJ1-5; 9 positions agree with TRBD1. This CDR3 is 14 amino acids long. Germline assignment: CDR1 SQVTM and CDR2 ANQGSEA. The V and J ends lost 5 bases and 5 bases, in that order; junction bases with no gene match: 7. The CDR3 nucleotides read TGCAGCGTTTCCGGGACAGGGATGGATCAGCCCCAGCATTTT. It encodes CSVSGTGMDQPQHF. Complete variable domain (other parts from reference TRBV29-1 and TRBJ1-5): SAVISQKPSRDICQRGTSLTIQCQVDSQVTMMFWYRQQPGQSLTLIATANQGSEATYESGFVIDKFPISRPNLTFSTLTVSNMSPEDSSIYLCSVSGTGMDQPQHFGDGTRLSIL.

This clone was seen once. The CDR3 here is CASSQDQLADSYEQYF. Here the CDR3 DNA reads TGCGCCAGCAGCCAAGATCAACTAGCGGACTCCTACGAGCAGTACTTC. The J gene is TRBJ2-7, the V gene TRBV4-1; 8 nucleotides align to TRBD2. CDR3 length: 16 residues. The V gene end was trimmed by 0 bases and the J gene end by 0 bases; junction bases not matched to a gene: 4. CDR1 and CDR2 (germline): MGHRA, YSYEKL.

DNA of the CDR3: TGTGCCACCAGTGATTCCTTGGACAGGGGGCGGTATGGCTACACCTTC. The encoded protein is CATSDSLDRGRYGYTF. The chain has TRBV24-1 and TRBJ1-2, with 11 bases aligning to TRBD1. After removal of 2 bases from V and 5 bases from J, the junction contained 6 bases not matched to a gene. The CDR3 is made up of 16 amino acids. Germline assignment: CDR1 KGHDR and CDR2 SFDVKD.

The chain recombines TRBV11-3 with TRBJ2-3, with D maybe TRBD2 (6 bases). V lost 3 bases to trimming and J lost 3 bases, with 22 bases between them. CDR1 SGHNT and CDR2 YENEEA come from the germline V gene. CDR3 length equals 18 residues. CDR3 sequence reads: CASSLGIPGTGETDTQYF. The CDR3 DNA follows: TGTGCCAGCAGCTTGGGTATACCCGGGACGGGGGAGACAGATACGCAGTATTTT.